Listed here are 31 T cell receptor beta chains from one sample, sequenced in a study of human CD8 memory T cell subsets. The TCR beta sequencing libraries came from UMI-labeled 5' RACE. TCRdb re-called the 5' RACE reads; one entry per CDR3 protein, DNA not given. The sample holds 9,000 to 13,000 distinct CDR3 sequences. The source material was CD8+ T cells from PBMCs. All receptors come from a human donor in good health.

This rearrangement joins TRBV30 to TRBJ2-5; TCRdb's assignment of TRBD1 cannot be checked, as there is no DNA. The CDR3 has 15 amino acids. The germline V gene has CDR1 GTSNPN and CDR2 SVGIG (reference sequence). CDR3 sequence reads: CAWRGETDVQETQYF.

This chain uses TRBV28 with TRBJ2-7; the TCRdb call, TRBD1, lacks DNA for checking. This CDR3 contains 14 residues. The germline gives CDR1 MDHEN, CDR2 SYDVKM. The CDR3 loop is CASSADRGAYEQYF.

V gene TRBV20-1 combines with J gene TRBJ1-2; no DNA is available, so the TRBD1 call from TCRdb remains unchecked. The CDR3 is made up of 18 amino acids. From germline, CDR1 is DFQATT and CDR2 SNEGSKA (reference sequence). CDR3: CSARDFGTGTHGGYGYTF.

This chain joins TRBV7-6 and TRBJ2-1. In germline, CDR1 is SGHVS, CDR2 FNYEAQ. The CDR3 consists of 13 residues. The CDR3 here is CASSFRSYNEQFF.

The genes are TRBV20-1 and TRBJ1-4; the TRBD1 assignment by TCRdb is unverifiable without DNA. CDR1 and CDR2 from the germline V gene are DFQATT and SNEGSKA (reference sequence). This CDR3 region has 15 residues. The CDR3 spells CSARDREGGHEKLFF.

Judged by frequency, this clonotype is medium-sized. The chain employs TRBV10-3 and TRBJ2-7; absent DNA, TCRdb's TRBD1 call cannot be checked. Per the germline V gene, CDR1 is ENHRY and CDR2 is SYGVKD. The CDR3 has 12 residues. The CDR3 here is CAIRAGGNEQYF.

This sequence joins TRBV5-1 and TRBJ2-7; TCRdb outputs TRBD1, but without DNA this stays unchecked. Germline lookup yields CDR1 SGHRS and CDR2 YFSETQ. This CDR3 contains 17 residues. CDR3 region: CASSLGTTLDPLYEQYF.

V is TRBV29-1 and J is TRBJ2-7; TCRdb's assignment of TRBD1 cannot be checked, as there is no DNA. CDR1 and CDR2 (germline): SQVTM, ANQGSEA. The CDR3 is 13 residues long. CDR3 in amino acids: CSVAAGTGVEQYF.

The V call is TRBV12-3 or TRBV12-4, the J call TRBJ2-3; the D call from TCRdb, TRBD2, cannot be confirmed without DNA. The CDR3 extends over 15 amino acids. This CDR3 reads CASSQTSGYTDTQYF.

The chain links TRBV7-6 to TRBJ1-6. CDR1 and CDR2 (germline): SGHVS, FNYEAQ. The CDR3 covers 15 residues. CDR3 sequence reads: CASSFTGSYNSPLHF.

J is TRBJ1-3 and V is TRBV7-9. CDR1 and CDR2 (germline): SEHNR, FQNEAQ (reference sequence). The CDR3 contains 14 residues. CDR3: CASSFSGWGNTIYF.

This clonotype counts as medium-sized by frequency. This chain links TRBV9 with TRBJ2-5. The CDR3 has 14 residues. Germline values: CDR1 SGDLS, CDR2 YYNGEE. CDR3 in amino acids: CASSVEQSQETQYF.

Judged by frequency, this clonotype is medium-sized. The CDR3 is CASSPGTGMGTDTQYF. The chain recombines TRBV27 with TRBJ2-3; lacking DNA, the TRBD1 call made by TCRdb goes unchecked. The CDR3 spans 16 residues. Germline CDR1 and CDR2: MNHEY and SMNVEV (reference sequence).

This chain links TRBV6-2 or TRBV6-3 with TRBJ2-1; TCRdb proposes TRBD1, but this gene call is untestable without DNA. CDR1 is MNHEY, CDR2 SVGEGT, per germline. The CDR3 length is 15 residues. The CDR3 sequence: CASRGRESSYNEQFF.

The chain is built from TRBV19 and TRBJ2-7; TCRdb indicates TRBD2, and absent DNA this call remains unverified. Germline CDR1 and CDR2: LNHDA and SQIVND (reference sequence). CDR3 length: 15 amino acids. The CDR3 sequence: CASSGLPGSSYEQYF.

This chain links TRBV10-3 with TRBJ1-5. This CDR3 region has 18 residues. CDR1 ENHRY and CDR2 SYGVKD come from the germline V gene. This CDR3 is CAISESGRGYHSNQPQHF.

The V and J genes are TRBV2 and TRBJ2-7; lacking DNA, the TRBD1 call made by TCRdb goes unchecked. The germline gives CDR1 SNHLY, CDR2 FYNNEI. CDR3 length: 15 residues. This CDR3 reads CASSEGQGGSYEQYF. The full variable domain, its missing parts supplied by reference TRBV2 and TRBJ2-7, is EPEVTQTPSHQVTQMGQEVILRCVPISNHLYFYWYRQILGQKVEFLVSFYNNEISEKSEIFDDQFSVERPDGSNFTLKIRSTKLEDSAMYFCASSEGQGGSYEQYFGPGTRLTVT.

The CDR3 region is CASSFSAGDFQETQYF. The chain combines TRBV27 with TRBJ2-5; the D call of TRBD2 rests on TCRdb alone, since no DNA is present to check it. Looked up from germline, CDR1 is MNHEY and CDR2 is SMNVEV (reference sequence). The CDR3 runs 16 residues.

The rearrangement links TRBV13 to TRBJ2-7; lacking DNA, the TRBD1 call made by TCRdb goes unchecked. The CDR3 is 14 residues long. Per germline, CDR1 PRHDT and CDR2 FYEKMQ (reference sequence). The CDR3: CASSSREGTYEQYF.

This chain links TRBV7-9 with TRBJ2-7; there is no DNA to check the TCRdb D call of TRBD1. The CDR3 spans 15 residues. Germline V gene data show CDR1 as SEHNR and CDR2 as FQNEAQ (reference sequence). The CDR3 sequence is CASSASGGLSYEQYF.

The rearrangement links TRBV6-6 to TRBJ2-7. The CDR3 totals 13 residues. CDR1 is MNHNY and CDR2 is SVGAGI in the germline V gene (reference sequence). CDR3 protein: CASSSTHVGEQYF.

This clonotype shows up as medium-sized by frequency. V is TRBV7-6 and J is TRBJ2-3. CDR1 is SGHVS, CDR2 FNYEAQ, per germline. The CDR3 is 14 amino acids. CDR3 amino acids: CASSLAADTDTQYF.

V and J are TRBV20-1 and TRBJ1-4; as DNA is missing, the TRBD1 call by TCRdb cannot be tested. Germline-derived CDR1 and CDR2 are DFQATT and SNEGSKA (reference sequence). The length of the CDR3 is 15 residues. The CDR3 protein is CSARDFGTGDEKLFF.

CDR3 sequence: CASSQEAANSGNTIYF. The chain carries TRBV4-1 and TRBJ1-3. This CDR3 has 16 residues. Germline CDR1 is MGHRA and CDR2 is YSYEKL.

The chain uses TRBV20-1 and TRBJ2-2; absent DNA, TCRdb's TRBD2 call cannot be checked. The CDR3 is 16 amino acids. Germline CDR1 DFQATT, CDR2 SNEGSKA (reference sequence). The CDR3 loop is CSARLPPDGLTGELFF.

The genes are TRBV6-2 or TRBV6-3 and TRBJ2-1; TCRdb outputs TRBD2, but without DNA this stays unchecked. The CDR3 totals 16 residues. CDR1 MNHEY and CDR2 SVGEGT come from the germline V gene. This CDR3 reads CASSYLETSGSDLQFF.

The rearrangement joins TRBV6-2 or TRBV6-3 to TRBJ1-1. Germline lookup yields CDR1 MNHEY and CDR2 SVGEGT. The CDR3 sequence is 14 residues long. This CDR3 is CASSYSKGGTEAFF.

The chain couples TRBV21-1 to TRBJ2-2; TCRdb's D call of TRBD1 is untestable without DNA. TRBV21-1 represents a pseudogene. The CDR3 is made up of 17 amino acids. The CDR3 protein is CASTTGRGQENTGELFF.

The chain combines TRBV20-1 with TRBJ2-3; the TRBD2 assignment by TCRdb is unverifiable without DNA. Germline V gives CDR1 DFQATT, CDR2 SNEGSKA (reference sequence). CDR3 length: 14 residues. CDR3: CSARRLARTDTQYF.

The V call is TRBV18, the J call TRBJ2-1. The CDR3 runs 13 residues. Germline V lookup: CDR1 KGHSH, CDR2 LQKENI. This CDR3 reads CASSPQGYNEQFF.

The chain couples TRBV12-3 or TRBV12-4 to TRBJ2-3; no DNA is available, so the TRBD1 call from TCRdb remains unchecked. The CDR3 loop spans 17 amino acids. The chain's CDR3 is CASTSSGGVSSTDTQYF.